These T cell receptor beta chains were read from a single sample in a study of early T cells in non-severe SARS-CoV-2 infection. In TCRdb, the 5' RACE reads were re-called with MiXCR into one record per CDR3 protein. Of 69,000 or so distinct CDR3 sequences in the sample, approximately 4.6% were seen once. This specimen was whole blood, taken at baseline. The source is an adult who was a healthcare worker with PCR-confirmed SARS-CoV-2 infection or an uninfected control (not recorded which). The donor label of this sample is uncertain. CDR3s include the opening cysteine and the closing phenylalanine or tryptophan. Each record gives: J gene, D gene, V gene, clone size, CDR3 protein, CDR3 DNA. The D gene is left open where the match is weak. The size entry is marked missing in some rows and otherwise reads once, few, many or a size class.

>TRBJ2-1|NA|TRBV10-3|many
CAISAVALSYNEQFF
TGTGCCATCAGCGCCGTAGCCCTCTCCTACAATGAGCAGTTCTTC
>TRBJ2-1|NA|TRBV25-1|many
CASSDNGGFSYNEQFF
TGTGCCAGCAGTGATAACGGAGGGTTCTCCTACAATGAGCAGTTCTTC
>TRBJ2-2|TRBD2|TRBV2|NA
CAAAGDRTGELFF
TGTGCCGCGGCGGGGGATCGCACCGGGGAGCTGTTTTTT
>TRBJ1-1|NA|TRBV10-3|many
CAISEGADTEAFF
TGTGCCATCAGTGAAGGGGCGGACACTGAAGCTTTCTTT
>TRBJ1-4|NA|TRBV30|few
CAWSIRGRWDEKLFF
TGTGCCTGGAGTATCCGGGGCCGATGGGATGAAAAACTGTTTTTT
>TRBJ2-3|TRBD2|TRBV6-5|NA
CASSWTSGSGPDTQYF
TGTGCCAGCAGTTGGACTAGCGGCTCAGGCCCAGATACGCAGTATTTT
>TRBJ2-3|NA|TRBV10-3|many
CAISESALSPDTQYF
TGTGCCATCAGTGAGTCGGCTTTGAGTCCAGATACGCAGTATTTT
>TRBJ1-6|TRBD1|TRBV12-3/TRBV12-4|many
CASSHQPGQNSPLHF
TGTGCCAGCAGTCACCAACCGGGACAGAATTCACCCCTCCACTTT
>TRBJ1-1|NA|TRBV2|few
CASSALGTENAEAFF
TGTGCCAGCAGTGCTTTAGGGACGGAGAACGCTGAAGCTTTCTTT
>TRBJ1-2|NA|TRBV7-9|NA
CASSTPTRGNYGYTF
TGTGCCAGCAGCACCCCGACAAGGGGTAACTATGGCTACACCTTC
>TRBJ2-5|NA|TRBV11-2|many
CASSLVPGGGQETQYF
TGTGCCAGCAGCTTAGTCCCTGGGGGCGGTCAAGAGACCCAGTACTTC
>TRBJ1-1|NA|TRBV20-1|many
CSARFWPTEARTEAFF
TGCAGTGCTAGGTTTTGGCCTACAGAAGCCCGGACTGAAGCTTTCTTT
>TRBJ2-1|TRBD1|TRBV7-8|NA
CASSTDRGALQFF
TGTGCCAGCAGCACGGACAGGGGGGCCTTGCAGTTCTTC
>TRBJ1-5|NA|TRBV4-3|few
CASSPSAGAGNQPQHF
TGCGCCAGCAGCCCCTCGGCGGGGGCGGGCAATCAGCCCCAGCATTTT
>TRBJ2-5|TRBD1|TRBV29-1|few
CSVPGGETQYF
TGCAGCGTTCCAGGGGGAGAGACCCAGTACTTC
>TRBJ2-5|TRBD1|TRBV19|many
CASSPDREETQYF
TGTGCCAGTAGTCCGGACAGGGAAGAGACCCAGTACTTC
>TRBJ2-7|NA|TRBV25-1|few
CASSEYMGQPYEQYF
TGTGCCAGCAGTGAATATATGGGGCAGCCCTACGAGCAGTACTTC
>TRBJ1-6|NA|TRBV15|many
CATTRQTIDNSPLHF
TGTGCCACGACTAGACAGACTATAGATAATTCACCCCTCCACTTT
>TRBJ2-3|NA|TRBV9|NA
CASSVGGGVADTQYF
TGTGCCAGCAGCGTAGGCGGCGGGGTCGCAGATACGCAGTATTTT
>TRBJ2-6|NA|TRBV27|NA
CARNQGSGANVLTF
TGTGCCAGGAACCAGGGGTCTGGGGCCAACGTCCTGACTTTC
>TRBJ2-3|NA|TRBV20-1|few
CSARIPGRTGTDTQYF
TGCAGTGCGAGAATTCCAGGGAGGACGGGCACAGATACGCAGTATTTT
>TRBJ2-7|TRBD2|TRBV6-7|few
CASTKTSARTYEQYF
TGTGCCAGCACCAAAACTAGCGCACGCACCTACGAGCAGTACTTC
>TRBJ2-7|NA|TRBV28|few
CASSFKEQYF
TGTGCCAGCAGTTTTAAAGAGCAGTACTTC
>TRBJ2-7|TRBD1|TRBV20-1|many
CSARTGGGNRDEQYF
TGCAGTGCTCGGACAGGGGGCGGAAACCGAGACGAGCAGTACTTC
>TRBJ2-5|TRBD2|TRBV9|NA
CASSGPSGTETQYF
TGTGCCAGCAGCGGTCCTAGCGGGACAGAGACCCAGTACTTC
>TRBJ2-2|NA|TRBV5-5|NA
CASSLDRPNTGELFF
TGTGCCAGCAGCTTGGACCGTCCGAACACCGGGGAGCTGTTTTTT
>TRBJ2-5|TRBD1|TRBV4-3|few
CASSQDQGARETQYF
TGCGCCAGCAGCCAAGATCAGGGGGCGCGGGAGACCCAGTACTTC
>TRBJ1-1|TRBD1|TRBV27|NA
CASSVTGAPKQLF
TGTGCCAGCAGTGTGACAGGGGCCCCCAAGCAGCTCTTT
>TRBJ1-1|NA|TRBV7-8|many
CASKWGNTEAFF
TGTGCCAGTAAATGGGGGAACACTGAAGCTTTCTTT
>TRBJ2-7|TRBD2|TRBV20-1|many
CSAMTSGFSYEQYF
TGCAGTGCCATGACTAGCGGGTTTTCCTACGAGCAGTACTTC
>TRBJ2-7|NA|TRBV29-1|many
CSVTSPTLYEQYF
TGCAGCGTCACTAGTCCCACGCTCTACGAGCAGTACTTC
>TRBJ2-7|TRBD2|TRBV3-1|NA
CASSQGVRGDEQYF
TGTGCCAGCAGCCAAGGGGTCCGGGGGGACGAGCAGTACTTC
>TRBJ2-5|NA|TRBV6-1|many
CASSESKGRVETQYF
TGTGCCAGCAGTGAGTCCAAGGGCAGGGTGGAGACCCAGTACTTC
>TRBJ1-5|TRBD1|TRBV7-8|many
CASSSGQESNQPQHF
TGTGCCAGCAGCTCGGGACAGGAGAGCAATCAGCCCCAGCATTTT
>TRBJ2-1|NA|TRBV4-1|many
CASSQDSPGPLENEQFF
TGCGCCAGCAGCCAGGACTCCCCGGGGCCCCTAGAGAATGAGCAGTTCTTC
>TRBJ1-2|NA|TRBV6-5|many
CASSYSLVGHGYTF
TGTGCCAGCAGTTACTCACTGGTAGGACATGGCTACACCTTC
>TRBJ2-1|NA|TRBV6-2/TRBV6-3|many
CASTSFMRQLTLYNEQFF
TGTGCCAGCACCTCTTTCATGCGGCAGCTCACCCTCTACAATGAGCAGTTCTTC
>TRBJ1-4|NA|TRBV7-9|many
CASSPQGINEKLFF
TGTGCCAGCAGCCCACAGGGAATTAATGAAAAACTGTTTTTT
>TRBJ2-3|NA|TRBV15|many
CATSRSPARAGTSDTQYF
TGTGCCACCAGCAGATCCCCAGCTCGCGCAGGGACGTCGGATACGCAGTATTTT
>TRBJ1-1|TRBD1|TRBV6-5|few
CASRKSGTANTEAFF
TGTGCCAGCAGAAAGTCCGGGACAGCTAACACTGAAGCTTTCTTT
>TRBJ2-7|TRBD2|TRBV7-9|many
CASSRTGTRGLERPYEQYF
TGTGCCAGCAGTCGTACCGGGACAAGGGGACTAGAAAGACCCTACGAGCAGTACTTC
>TRBJ1-6|NA|TRBV12-3/TRBV12-4|NA
CASSARQADSPLHF
TGTGCCAGCAGTGCTCGGCAGGCCGATTCACCCCTCCACTTT
>TRBJ2-5|TRBD1|TRBV10-3|few
CAISEGTGPETQYF
TGTGCCATCAGTGAGGGGACAGGGCCAGAGACCCAGTACTTC
>TRBJ1-5|NA|TRBV28|many
CASRWISNQPQHF
TGTGCCAGCAGGTGGATAAGCAATCAGCCCCAGCATTTT
>TRBJ1-3|TRBD1|TRBV13|NA
CASSPFPTGGYRNTIYF
TGTGCCAGCAGCCCATTCCCGACAGGGGGCTACCGAAACACCATATATTTT
>TRBJ1-2|NA|TRBV19|many
CASPSAYGYTF
TGTGCCAGCCCGTCGGCCTATGGCTACACCTTC
>TRBJ2-1|NA|TRBV9|many
CASSIQRNPYNEQFF
TGTGCCAGCAGCATCCAGCGGAACCCTTACAATGAGCAGTTCTTC
>TRBJ2-1|TRBD1|TRBV20-1|many
CSARDPGTGDYNEQFF
TGCAGTGCTAGAGATCCCGGGACAGGTGACTACAATGAGCAGTTCTTC
>TRBJ1-1|NA|TRBV28|few
CASSFFRDFSTEAFF
TGTGCCAGCAGTTTCTTCCGGGACTTCAGCACTGAAGCTTTCTTT
>TRBJ2-1|NA|TRBV9|NA
CASSTSSPCNEQFF
TGTGCCAGCAGCACTAGCTCCCCCTGCAATGAGCAGTTCTTC
>TRBJ1-4|NA|TRBV7-2|once
CASSETETGQEKLFF
TGTGCCAGCAGCGAAACCGAGACAGGACAGGAAAAACTGTTTTTT
>TRBJ1-1|NA|TRBV27|many
CASSLLQRDTEAFF
TGTGCCAGCAGTTTATTACAGCGGGACACTGAAGCTTTCTTT
>TRBJ2-5|NA|TRBV11-2|many
CASSPGFQETQYF
TGTGCCAGCAGCCCGGGATTCCAAGAGACCCAGTACTTC
>TRBJ2-3|TRBD2|TRBV7-2|many
CASSLTGGPPADTQYF
TGTGCCAGCAGCTTAACGGGGGGGCCGCCGGCAGATACGCAGTATTTT
>TRBJ1-2|NA|TRBV20-1|few
CSARRTHYGYTF
TGCAGTGCTAGGAGGACTCACTATGGCTACACCTTC
>TRBJ2-4|NA|TRBV12-3/TRBV12-4|few
CASSLIKNIQYF
TGTGCCAGCAGCCTAATTAAAAACATTCAGTACTTC
>TRBJ2-2|TRBD1|TRBV20-1|few
CSAQTLDRANTGELFF
TGCAGTGCTCAAACCTTGGACAGGGCGAACACCGGGGAGCTGTTTTTT
>TRBJ2-7|NA|TRBV2|few
CASSEHRLAYEQYF
TGTGCCAGCAGCGAACATCGACTAGCCTACGAGCAGTACTTC
>TRBJ1-5|NA|TRBV24-1|few
CATSVRSNQPQHF
TGTGCCACCAGTGTACGAAGCAATCAGCCCCAGCATTTT
>TRBJ2-1|NA|TRBV4-1|few
CASSQGWWGNEQFF
TGCGCCAGCAGCCAGGGGTGGTGGGGCAATGAGCAGTTCTTC